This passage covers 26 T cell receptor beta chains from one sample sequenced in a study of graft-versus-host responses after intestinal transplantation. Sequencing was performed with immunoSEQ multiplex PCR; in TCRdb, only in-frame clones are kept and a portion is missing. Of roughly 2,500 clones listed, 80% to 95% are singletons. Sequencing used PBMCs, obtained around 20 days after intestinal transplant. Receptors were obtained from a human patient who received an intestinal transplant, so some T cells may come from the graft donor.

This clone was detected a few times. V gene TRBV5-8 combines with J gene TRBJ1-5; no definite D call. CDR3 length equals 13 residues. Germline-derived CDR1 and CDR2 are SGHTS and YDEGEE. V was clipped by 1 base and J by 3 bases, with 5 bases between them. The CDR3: CASSLTPNQPQHF. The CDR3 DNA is TGTGCCAGCAGCTTGACACCCAATCAGCCCCAGCATTTT.

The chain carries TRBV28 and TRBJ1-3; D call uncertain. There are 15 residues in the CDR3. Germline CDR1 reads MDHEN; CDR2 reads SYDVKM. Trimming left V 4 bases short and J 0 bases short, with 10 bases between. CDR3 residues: CASSSPPSSGNTIYF. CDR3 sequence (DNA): TGTGCCAGCAGTTCCCCTCCGAGCTCTGGAAACACCATATATTTT.

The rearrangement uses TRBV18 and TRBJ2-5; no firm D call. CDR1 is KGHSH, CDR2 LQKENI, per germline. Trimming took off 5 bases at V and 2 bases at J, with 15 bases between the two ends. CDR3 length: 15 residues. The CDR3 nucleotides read TGTGCCAGCTCATCAACGACAATAGATCAAGAGACCCAGTACTTC. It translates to CASSSTTIDQETQYF.

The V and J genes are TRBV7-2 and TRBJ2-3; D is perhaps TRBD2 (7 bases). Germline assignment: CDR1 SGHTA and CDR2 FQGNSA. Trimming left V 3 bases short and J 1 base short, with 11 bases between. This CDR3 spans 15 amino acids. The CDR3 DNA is TGTGCCAGCAGCTTCGGGGGGCGGGGCACAGATACGCAGTATTTT. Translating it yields CASSFGGRGTDTQYF.

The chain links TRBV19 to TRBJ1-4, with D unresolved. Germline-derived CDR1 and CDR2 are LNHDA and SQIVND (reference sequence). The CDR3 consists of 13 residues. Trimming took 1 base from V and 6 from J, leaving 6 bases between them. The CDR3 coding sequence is TGTGCCAGTAGTATAGGGGGAGATGAAAAACTGTTTTTT. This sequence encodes CASSIGGDEKLFF. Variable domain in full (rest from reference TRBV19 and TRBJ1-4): DGGITQSPKYLFRKEGQNVTLSCEQNLNHDAMYWYRQDPGQGLRLIYYSQIVNDFQKGDIAEGYSVSREKKESFPLTVTSAQKNPTAFYLCASSIGGDEKLFFGSGTQLSVL.

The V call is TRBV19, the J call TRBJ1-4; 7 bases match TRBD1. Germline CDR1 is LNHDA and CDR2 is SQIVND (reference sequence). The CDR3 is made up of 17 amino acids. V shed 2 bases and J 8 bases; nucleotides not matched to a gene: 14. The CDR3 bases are TGTGCCAGTAGTATAATCTCGGCGGGACAGTGGCCGGAAAAACTGTTTTTT. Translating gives CASSIISAGQWPEKLFF.

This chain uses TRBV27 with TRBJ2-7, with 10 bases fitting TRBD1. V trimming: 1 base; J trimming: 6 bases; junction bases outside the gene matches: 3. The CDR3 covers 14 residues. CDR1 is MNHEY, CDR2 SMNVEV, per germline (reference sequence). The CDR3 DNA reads TGTGCCAGCAGTTTATACGGGACAGGGGCCGAGCAGTACGTC. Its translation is CASSLYGTGAEQYV.

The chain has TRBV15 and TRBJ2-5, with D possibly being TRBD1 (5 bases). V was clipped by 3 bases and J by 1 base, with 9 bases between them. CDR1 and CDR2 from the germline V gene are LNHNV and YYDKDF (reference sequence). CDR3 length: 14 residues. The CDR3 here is CATSSDRAQETQYF. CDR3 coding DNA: TGTGCCACCAGCAGCGACAGAGCCCAAGAGACCCAGTACTTC.

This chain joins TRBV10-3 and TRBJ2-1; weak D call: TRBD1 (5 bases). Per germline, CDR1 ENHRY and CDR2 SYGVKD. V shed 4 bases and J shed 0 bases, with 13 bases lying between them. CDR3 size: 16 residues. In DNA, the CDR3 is TGTGCCATCAGTGCCTCCCAAGGGGCCTCCTACAATGAGCAGTTCTTC. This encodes CAISASQGASYNEQFF.

DNA for the CDR3: TGTGCCAGCAGCATGACAGGGGGAATCTACGAGCAGTACTTC. Protein product: CASSMTGGIYEQYF. The rearrangement uses TRBV5-4 and TRBJ2-7; 9 bases line up with TRBD1. V was pared by 4 bases and J by 3 bases, with 5 bases of the junction left unmatched. The CDR3 extends over 14 amino acids. CDR1 is SGHNT and CDR2 is YYREEE in the germline V gene (reference sequence).

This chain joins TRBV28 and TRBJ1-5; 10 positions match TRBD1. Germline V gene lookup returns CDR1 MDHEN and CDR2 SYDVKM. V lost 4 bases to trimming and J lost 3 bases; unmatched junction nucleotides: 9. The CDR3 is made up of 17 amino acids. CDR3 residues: CASSWVAGTGDNQPQHF. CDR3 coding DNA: TGTGCCAGCAGTTGGGTTGCCGGGACAGGGGACAATCAGCCCCAGCATTTT.

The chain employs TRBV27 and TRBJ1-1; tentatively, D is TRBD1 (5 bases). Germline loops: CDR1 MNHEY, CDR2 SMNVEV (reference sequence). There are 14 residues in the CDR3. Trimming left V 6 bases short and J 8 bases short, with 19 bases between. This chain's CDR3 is CASSSTGGGVEAFF. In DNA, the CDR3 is TGTGCCAGCAGCTCAACTGGGGGAGGGGTGGAAGCTTTCTTT.

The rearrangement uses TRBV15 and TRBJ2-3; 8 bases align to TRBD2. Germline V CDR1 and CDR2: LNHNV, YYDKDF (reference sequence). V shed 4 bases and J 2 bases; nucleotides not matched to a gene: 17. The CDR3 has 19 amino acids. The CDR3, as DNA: TGTGCCACCAGCATAAGGCCTATTAGCGGGGAGACTAACACAGATACGCAGTATTTT. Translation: CATSIRPISGETNTDTQYF.

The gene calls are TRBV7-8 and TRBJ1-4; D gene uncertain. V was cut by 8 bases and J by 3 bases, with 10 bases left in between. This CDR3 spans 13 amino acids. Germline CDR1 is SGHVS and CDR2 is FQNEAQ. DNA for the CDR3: TGTGCCAGCCGACACCCCCCTAATGAAAAACTGTTTTTT. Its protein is CASRHPPNEKLFF.

As DNA, the CDR3 is TGTGCCAGCAGTCCGGCGGGCGGGGGAAACTACAATGAGCAGTTCTTC. Protein: CASSPAGGGNYNEQFF. The chain couples TRBV5-6 to TRBJ2-1, with TRBD2 matching 7 bases. V dropped 5 bases and J dropped 3; count of bases not matched to a gene: 11. Per the germline V gene, CDR1 is SGHDT and CDR2 is YYEEEE. This CDR3 spans 16 amino acids.

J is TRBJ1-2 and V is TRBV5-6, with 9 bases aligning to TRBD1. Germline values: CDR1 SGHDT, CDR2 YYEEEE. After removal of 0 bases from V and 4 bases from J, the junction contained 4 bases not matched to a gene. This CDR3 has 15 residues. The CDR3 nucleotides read TGTGCCAGCAGCTTGGGACAGGGGGATTTCTATGGCTACACCTTC. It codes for CASSLGQGDFYGYTF.

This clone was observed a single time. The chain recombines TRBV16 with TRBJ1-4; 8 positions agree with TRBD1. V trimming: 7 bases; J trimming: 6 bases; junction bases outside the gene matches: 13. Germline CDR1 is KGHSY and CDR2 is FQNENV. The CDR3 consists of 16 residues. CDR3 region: CASTPTGGFLYEKLFF. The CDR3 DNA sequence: TGTGCCAGCACCCCCACAGGGGGATTCCTATATGAAAAACTGTTTTTT.

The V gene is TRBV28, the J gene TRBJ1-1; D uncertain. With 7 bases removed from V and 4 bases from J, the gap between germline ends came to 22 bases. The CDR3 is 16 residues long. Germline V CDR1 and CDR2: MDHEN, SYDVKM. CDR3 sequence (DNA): TGTGCCAGCACCCTCGGGGTCAAGTATAAGCGCACTGAAGCTTTCTTT. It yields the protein CASTLGVKYKRTEAFF.

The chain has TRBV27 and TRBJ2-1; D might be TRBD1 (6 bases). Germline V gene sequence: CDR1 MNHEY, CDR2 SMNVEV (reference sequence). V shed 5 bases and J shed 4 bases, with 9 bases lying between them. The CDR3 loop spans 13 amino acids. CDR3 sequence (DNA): TGTGCCAGCAGTGGGACACAGTACAATGAGCAGTTCTTC. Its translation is CASSGTQYNEQFF.

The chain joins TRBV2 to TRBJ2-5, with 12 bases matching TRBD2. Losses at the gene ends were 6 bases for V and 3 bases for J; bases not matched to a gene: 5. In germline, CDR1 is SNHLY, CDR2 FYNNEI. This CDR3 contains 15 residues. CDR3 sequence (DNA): TGTGCCAGCAGGATCCGGACTAGCGGGGAAGAGACCCAGTACTTC. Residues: CASRIRTSGEETQYF.

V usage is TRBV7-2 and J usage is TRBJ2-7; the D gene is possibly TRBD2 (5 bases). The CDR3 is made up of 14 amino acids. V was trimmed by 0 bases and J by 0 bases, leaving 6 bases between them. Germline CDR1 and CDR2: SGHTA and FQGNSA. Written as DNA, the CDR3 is TGTGCCAGCAGCTTAGCCGGGAACTCCTACGAGCAGTACGTC. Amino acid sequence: CASSLAGNSYEQYV.

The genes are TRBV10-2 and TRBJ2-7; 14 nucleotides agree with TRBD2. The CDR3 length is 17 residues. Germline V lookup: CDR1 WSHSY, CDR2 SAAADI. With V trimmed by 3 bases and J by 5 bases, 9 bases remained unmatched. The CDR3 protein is CASSDRWTSGRTHEQYF. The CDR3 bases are TGCGCCAGCAGTGACAGGTGGACTAGCGGGAGGACCCACGAGCAGTACTTC.

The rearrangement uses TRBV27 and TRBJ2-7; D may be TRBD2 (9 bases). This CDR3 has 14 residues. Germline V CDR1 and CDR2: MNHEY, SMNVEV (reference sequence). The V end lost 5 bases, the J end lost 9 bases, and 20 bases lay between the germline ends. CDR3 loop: CASSLAGRGQGQYF. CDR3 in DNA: TGTGCCAGCAGTCTAGCGGGGAGAGGACAGGGGCAGTACTTC.

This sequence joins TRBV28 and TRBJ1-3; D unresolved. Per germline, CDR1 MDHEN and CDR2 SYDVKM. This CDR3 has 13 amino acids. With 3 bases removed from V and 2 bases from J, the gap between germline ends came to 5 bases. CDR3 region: CASSLGTGNTIYF. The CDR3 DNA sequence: TGTGCCAGCAGTTTGGGCACTGGAAACACCATATATTTT.

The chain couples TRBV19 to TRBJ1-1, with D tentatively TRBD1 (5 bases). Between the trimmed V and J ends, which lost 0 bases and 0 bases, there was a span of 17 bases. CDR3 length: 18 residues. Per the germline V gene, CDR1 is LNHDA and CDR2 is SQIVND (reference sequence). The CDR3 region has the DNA TGTGCCAGTAGTATAGAGGGGGAGGCAGTCCATTTGAACACTGAAGCTTTCTTT. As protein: CASSIEGEAVHLNTEAFF.

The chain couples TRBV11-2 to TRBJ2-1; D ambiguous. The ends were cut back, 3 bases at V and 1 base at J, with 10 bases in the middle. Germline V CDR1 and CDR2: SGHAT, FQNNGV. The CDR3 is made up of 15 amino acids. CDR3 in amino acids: CASSFPAGSYNEQFF. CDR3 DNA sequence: TGTGCCAGCAGCTTCCCCGCAGGTTCCTACAATGAGCAGTTCTTC. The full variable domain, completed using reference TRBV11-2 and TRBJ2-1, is EAGVAQSPRYKIIEKRQSVAFWCNPISGHATLYWYQQILGQGPKLLIQFQNNGVVDDSQLPKDRFSAERLKGVDSTLKIQPAKLEDSAVYLCASSFPAGSYNEQFFGPGTRLTVL.